Shown below are 7 T cell receptor beta chains from a single sample sequenced in a study of blood T cells in healthy people across ages. Using a J-beta primer mix together with a sample-barcoded 5' primer, a second PCR was run for roughly 7 to 11 cycles. TCRdb reprocessed the 5' RACE reads with MiXCR, giving one entry per CDR3 protein. The profile shows about 1.1 million distinct CDR3 sequences, less than 45% of them singletons. Input material: blood. Receptor source: a man between 18 and 35 years old in good health.

In its sample, this clonotype was seen a few times. J is TRBJ1-6 and V is TRBV20-1, with a tentative D call TRBD1 (5 bases). Per the germline V gene, CDR1 is DFQATT and CDR2 is SNEGSKA (reference sequence). Trimming stripped 3 bases from V and 5 bases from J, with 14 bases between. This CDR3 is built from 15 residues. CDR3 protein: CSASKGPGHNSPLHF. The CDR3 DNA is TGCAGTGCTAGTAAGGGCCCGGGGCATAATTCACCCCTCCACTTT.

The CDR3 loop reads CASSPPPLLNTEAFF. Here the CDR3 DNA reads TGTGCCAGCAGTCCTCCTCCCCTTTTGAACACTGAAGCTTTCTTT. This rearrangement joins TRBV6-2 or TRBV6-3 to TRBJ1-1; D is uncertain. The length of the CDR3 is 15 residues. The germline V and J ends were trimmed by 5 bases and 0 bases, with 13 bases remaining between them. Germline CDR1 reads MNHEY; CDR2 reads SVGEGT.

The chain combines TRBV5-6 with TRBJ2-5; TRBD2 matches at 11 bases. Looked up from germline, CDR1 is SGHDT and CDR2 is YYEEEE. The CDR3 contains 14 residues. Trimming removed 4 bases from V and 11 bases from J; junction bases left unmatched: 10. CDR3 loop: CASSVGLAGREQYF. CDR3 coding DNA: TGTGCCAGCAGCGTTGGACTAGCGGGTCGGGAGCAGTACTTC.

Remarks on this clonotype: One end of the junction does not line up with germline, which may come from a read error. CDR3: CATSRAQGAPGYSYTF. The CDR3 DNA reads as TGTGCCACCAGCAGAGCACAGGGGGCGCCGGGCTATAGCTACACCTTC. J is TRBJ1-2 and V is TRBV15; 9 nucleotides match TRBD1. Looked up from germline, CDR1 is LNHNV and CDR2 is YYDKDF (reference sequence). The CDR3 contains 16 residues.

V and J are TRBV4-3 and TRBJ2-3; no reliable D call. V lost 2 bases and J 2 bases, leaving 17 bases between the germline ends. CDR3 size: 17 residues. Germline V gives CDR1 LGHNA, CDR2 YSLEER. The CDR3: CASSQIGTPRNTDTQYF. The CDR3 DNA follows: TGCGCCAGCAGCCAAATCGGTACCCCAAGAAACACAGATACGCAGTATTTT.

This sequence joins TRBV6-5 and TRBJ1-1; the D is unclear. CDR1 is MNHEY, CDR2 SVGAGI, per germline. The CDR3 sequence is 14 residues long. V was trimmed by 2 bases and J by 4 bases, leaving 11 bases between them. CDR3 region: CASSYRQVGTEAFF. CDR3 nucleotides: TGTGCCAGCAGTTACCGTCAGGTGGGCACTGAAGCTTTCTTT.

In its sample, this clonotype was seen a few times. This chain connects TRBV24-1 to TRBJ2-1; 11 bases map to TRBD1. The CDR3 is 16 amino acids. The germline gives CDR1 KGHDR, CDR2 SFDVKD. J was trimmed by 7 bases and V by 5 bases; bases with no gene match: 9. The CDR3 sequence is CATSGPPGQGDNEQFF. The CDR3 DNA follows: TGTGCCACCAGTGGCCCGCCGGGACAGGGGGATAATGAGCAGTTCTTC.